This T cell receptor beta chain is from a study of siplizumab effects on memory and regulatory T cells. The CDR3 has 14 amino acids. Germline CDR1 reads MNHNY; CDR2 reads SVGAGI (reference sequence). Deletions cut 0 bases from V and 1 base from J, with 7 bases between. As for this clone: No antigen is known for it.

General study results and limits: Proliferating Tregs' suppressive function in siplizumab cultures went unconfirmed. Unstimulated naive T cells seemed to show more diversity than memory cells did, and they also seemed to be among the major contributors to the alloresponse. Some alloreactive sequences were traceable to unstimulated CD4+ memory cells, and siplizumab significantly reduced them.

Every sample had some 99,000 of its TCR templates assayed. The assay was immunoSEQ multiplex PCR, and TCRdb's table has in-frame clones only and misses some. Here the sample spans 85,000 to 120,000 clones, 90% to 95% being singletons. The chain uses TRBV6-6 and TRBJ2-7; D unclear. The TCR originated in a human donor in good health. Sample: CD4+ T cells sorted from blood. The CDR3, as DNA: TGTGCCAGCAGTTACTCGACTGTGTCCTACGAGCAGTACTTC. Protein sequence: CASSYSTVSYEQYF.